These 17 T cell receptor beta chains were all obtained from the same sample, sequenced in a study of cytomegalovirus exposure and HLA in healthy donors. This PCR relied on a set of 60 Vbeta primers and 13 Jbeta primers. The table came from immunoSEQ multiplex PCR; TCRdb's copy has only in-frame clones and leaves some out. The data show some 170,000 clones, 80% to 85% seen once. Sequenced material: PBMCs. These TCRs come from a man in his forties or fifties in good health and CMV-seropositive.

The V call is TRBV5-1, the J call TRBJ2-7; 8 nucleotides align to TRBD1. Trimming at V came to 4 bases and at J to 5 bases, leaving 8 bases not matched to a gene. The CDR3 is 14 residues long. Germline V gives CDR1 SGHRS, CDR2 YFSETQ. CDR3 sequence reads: CASSMDRAGHEQYF. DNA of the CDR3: TGCGCCAGCAGCATGGACAGGGCAGGACACGAGCAGTACTTC.

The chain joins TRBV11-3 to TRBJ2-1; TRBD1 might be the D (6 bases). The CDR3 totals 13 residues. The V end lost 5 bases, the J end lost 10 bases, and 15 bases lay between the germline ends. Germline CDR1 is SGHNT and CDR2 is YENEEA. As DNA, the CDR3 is TGTGCCAGCAGCCTTAACAGGGAAGCGGAGCAGTTCTTC. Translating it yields CASSLNREAEQFF. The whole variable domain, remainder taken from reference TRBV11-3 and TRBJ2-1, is EAGVVQSPRYKIIEKKQPVAFWCNPISGHNTLYWYLQNLGQGPELLIRYENEEAVDDSQLPKDRFSAERLKGVDSTLKIQPAELGDSAVYLCASSLNREAEQFFGPGTRLTVL.

The DNA for the CDR3 is TGTGCCAGCAGCCGGGGGTTCGGAACCACAGATACGCAGTATTTT. It is translated as CASSRGFGTTDTQYF. V is TRBV7-3 and J is TRBJ2-3; D is perhaps TRBD2 (6 bases). Trimming pared 5 bases from V and 2 bases from J, leaving 14 bases between. This CDR3 contains 15 residues. Germline assignment: CDR1 SGHTA and CDR2 FQGTGA.

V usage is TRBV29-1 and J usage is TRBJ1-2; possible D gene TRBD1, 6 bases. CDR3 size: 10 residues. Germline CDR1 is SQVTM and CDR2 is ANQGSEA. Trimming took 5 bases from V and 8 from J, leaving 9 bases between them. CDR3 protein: CSVYREGYTF. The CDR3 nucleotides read TGCAGCGTTTACAGGGAAGGCTACACCTTC.

The CDR3 is CASSQGQGSGYTF. CDR3 in DNA: TGTGCCAGCAGCCAAGGACAGGGTAGTGGCTACACCTTC. The chain links TRBV7-3 to TRBJ1-2; 8 nucleotides align to TRBD1. This CDR3 is 13 amino acids long. CDR1 is SGHTA and CDR2 is FQGTGA in the germline V gene. J gave up 7 bases and V 5 bases, and 6 bases lay outside the gene matches.

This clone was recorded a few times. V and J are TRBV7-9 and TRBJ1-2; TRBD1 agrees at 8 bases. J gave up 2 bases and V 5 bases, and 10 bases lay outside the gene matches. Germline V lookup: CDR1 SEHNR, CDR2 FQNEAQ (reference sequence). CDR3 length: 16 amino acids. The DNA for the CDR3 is TGTGCCAGCAGCCCCACCCGGACAGGGACGAACTATGGCTACACCTTC. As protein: CASSPTRTGTNYGYTF.

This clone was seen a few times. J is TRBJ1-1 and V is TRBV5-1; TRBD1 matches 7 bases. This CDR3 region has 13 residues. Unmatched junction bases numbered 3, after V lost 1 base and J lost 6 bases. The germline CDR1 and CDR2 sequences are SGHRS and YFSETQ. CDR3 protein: CASSLTGEAEAFF. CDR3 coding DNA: TGCGCCAGCAGCTTGACAGGGGAGGCTGAAGCTTTCTTT.

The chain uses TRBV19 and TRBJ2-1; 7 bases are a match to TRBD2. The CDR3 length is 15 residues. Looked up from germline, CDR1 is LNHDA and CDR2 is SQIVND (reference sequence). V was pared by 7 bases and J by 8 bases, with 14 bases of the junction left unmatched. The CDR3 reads CASMGGDRLRDEQFF. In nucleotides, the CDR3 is TGTGCCAGTATGGGGGGGGATCGACTTCGGGATGAGCAGTTCTTC.

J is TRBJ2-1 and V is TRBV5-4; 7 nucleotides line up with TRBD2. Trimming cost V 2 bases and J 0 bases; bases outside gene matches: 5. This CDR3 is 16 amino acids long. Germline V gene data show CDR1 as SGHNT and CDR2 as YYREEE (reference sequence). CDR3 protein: CASSFGRGISYNEQFF. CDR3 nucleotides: TGTGCCAGCAGCTTCGGGCGGGGGATCTCCTACAATGAGCAGTTCTTC.

CDR3 sequence reads: CASSIGQGAYEQYF. CDR3 in DNA: TGTGCCAGTAGTATCGGACAGGGGGCCTACGAGCAGTACTTC. The chain has TRBV19 and TRBJ2-5; 10 bases fit TRBD1. The last part of the DNA fits TRBJ2-7 better; the J call may be wrong. The V gene's germline CDR1 is LNHDA and CDR2 SQIVND (reference sequence). The CDR3 extends over 14 amino acids.

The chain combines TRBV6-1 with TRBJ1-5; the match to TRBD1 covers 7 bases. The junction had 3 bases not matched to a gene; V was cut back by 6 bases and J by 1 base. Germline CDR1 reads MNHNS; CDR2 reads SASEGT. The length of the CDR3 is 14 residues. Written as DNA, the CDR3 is TGTGCCAGCAGGACAGGGAAAAGCAATCAGCCCCAGCATTTT. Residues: CASRTGKSNQPQHF.

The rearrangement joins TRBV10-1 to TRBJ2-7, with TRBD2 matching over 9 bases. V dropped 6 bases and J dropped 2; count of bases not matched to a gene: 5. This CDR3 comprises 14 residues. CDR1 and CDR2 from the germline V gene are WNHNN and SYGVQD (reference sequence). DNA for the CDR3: TGCGCCAGCAGCCTAGCGGGGCAAACCTACGAGCAGTACTTC. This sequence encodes CASSLAGQTYEQYF.

For the CDR3, the DNA is TGTGCCAGCAGAAGCGGTAGCAATCAGCCCCAGCATTTT. This translates into CASRSGSNQPQHF. V and J are TRBV9 and TRBJ1-5; D unclear. CDR3 length: 13 amino acids. The V gene lost 5 bases and the J gene lost 0 bases, with 6 bases spanning the gap. From germline, CDR1 is SGDLS and CDR2 YYNGEE.

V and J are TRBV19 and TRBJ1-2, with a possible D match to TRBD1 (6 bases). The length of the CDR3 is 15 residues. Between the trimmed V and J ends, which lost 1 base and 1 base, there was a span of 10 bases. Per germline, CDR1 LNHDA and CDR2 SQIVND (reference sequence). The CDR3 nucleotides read TGTGCCAGTAGTATAGTCGCAGGGGTTAACTATGGCTACACCTTC. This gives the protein CASSIVAGVNYGYTF.

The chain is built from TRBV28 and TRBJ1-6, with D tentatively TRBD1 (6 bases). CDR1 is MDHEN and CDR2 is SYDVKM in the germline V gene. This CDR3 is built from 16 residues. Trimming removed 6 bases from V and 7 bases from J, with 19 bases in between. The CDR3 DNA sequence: TGTGCCAGCAGACTCAACGGGGGGGGCCAAAATTCACCCCTCCACTTT. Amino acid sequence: CASRLNGGGQNSPLHF. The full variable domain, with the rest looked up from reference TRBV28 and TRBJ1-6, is DVKVTQSSRYLVKRTGEKVFLECVQDMDHENMFWYRQDPGLGLRLIYFSYDVKMKEKGDIPEGYSVSREKKERFSLILESASTNQTSMYLCASRLNGGGQNSPLHFGNGTRLTVT.

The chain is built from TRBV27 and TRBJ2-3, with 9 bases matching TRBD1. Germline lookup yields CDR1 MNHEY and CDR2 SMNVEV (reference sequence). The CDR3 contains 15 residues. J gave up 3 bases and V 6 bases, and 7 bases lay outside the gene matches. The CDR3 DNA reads TGTGCCAGCAGACTCGGGACAGGGAAAACAGATACGCAGTATTTT. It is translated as CASRLGTGKTDTQYF.

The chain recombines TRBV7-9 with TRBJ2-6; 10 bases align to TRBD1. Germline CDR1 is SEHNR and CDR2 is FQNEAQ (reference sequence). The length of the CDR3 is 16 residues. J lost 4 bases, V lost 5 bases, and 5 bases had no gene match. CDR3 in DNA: TGTGCCAGCAGCCTCCGACAGGGGGCGGGGGCCAACGTCCTGACTTTC. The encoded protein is CASSLRQGAGANVLTF.